The rows below give T cell receptor beta chains drawn from one sample of a study of cytomegalovirus exposure and HLA in healthy donors. Sequencing was performed with immunoSEQ multiplex PCR; in TCRdb, only in-frame clones are kept and a portion is missing. The table shows 160,000 or so clones, with around 74% occurring only once. The sample consisted of PBMCs. The source is a female donor in good health and CMV-seronegative. The CDR3 runs from the conserved cysteine through the conserved F or W. Fields, in order: J gene, D gene, clone size, V gene, CDR3 length, CDR3 protein, CDR3 DNA. D genes are given only for firm matches. Size tells how often a clone was seen (once, few, many) or the class of an expanded clone, and some rows leave it out.

>TRBJ2-7|TRBD1|once|TRBV7-9|16
CASSMGRGRLDYEQYF
TGTGCCAGCAGCATGGGCAGGGGGCGCCTGGACTACGAGCAGTACTTC
>TRBJ1-3|NA|NA|TRBV9|14
CASSGGASGNTIYF
TGTGCCAGCAGCGGCGGGGCCTCTGGAAACACCATATATTTT
>TRBJ1-2|TRBD1|NA|TRBV27|13
CASSPRTGKSYTF
TGTGCCAGCAGTCCCAGGACAGGGAAGAGCTACACCTTC
>TRBJ2-1|NA|NA|TRBV30|15
CAWSLTGSSYNEQFF
TGTGCCTGGAGTTTAACGGGGAGCTCCTACAATGAGCAGTTCTTC
>TRBJ1-2|NA|NA|TRBV28|13
CASSATVNYGYTF
TGTGCCAGCAGTGCGACAGTTAACTATGGCTACACCTTC
>TRBJ1-4|NA|few|TRBV13|13
CASSFSGLEKLFF
TGTGCCAGCAGCTTCTCGGGGTTAGAAAAACTGTTTTTT
>TRBJ2-1|TRBD2|once|TRBV28|17
CASSSAGAPRSYNEQFF
TGTGCCAGCAGTTCAGCGGGAGCGCCGCGATCCTACAATGAGCAGTTCTTC
>TRBJ2-1|NA|NA|TRBV7-3|13
CASSEGTYNEQFF
TGTGCCAGCAGCGAAGGGACATACAATGAGCAGTTCTTC
>TRBJ2-1|TRBD2|NA|TRBV4-1|17
CASTLGGGRRSFNEQFF
TGCGCCAGCACCCTCGGGGGGGGGAGACGATCCTTCAATGAGCAGTTCTTC
>TRBJ2-7|TRBD2|NA|TRBV2|18
CASRPSAGTSGGPYEQYF
TGTGCCAGCAGGCCAAGTGCTGGGACTAGCGGGGGGCCCTACGAGCAGTACTTC
>TRBJ1-3|NA|NA|TRBV7-9|15
CASSLGAVSGNTIYF
TGTGCCAGCAGCTTAGGGGCAGTCTCTGGAAACACCATATATTTT
>TRBJ1-3|TRBD1|NA|TRBV27|15
CASSPDRGSGNTIYF
TGTGCCAGCAGTCCGGACAGGGGCTCTGGAAACACCATATATTTT
>TRBJ2-2|NA|NA|TRBV7-7|14
CASKTGLGTGELFF
TGTGCTAGCAAAACAGGGCTAGGCACCGGGGAGCTGTTTTTT
>TRBJ2-3|TRBD2|NA|TRBV11-2|19
CASSLDLRTSGRFTDTQYF
TGTGCCAGCAGCTTAGATCTGCGGACTAGCGGGCGATTCACAGATACGCAGTATTTT
>TRBJ2-5|TRBD2|NA|TRBV5-4|20
CASSLEGQGWPSGMGETQYF
TGTGCCAGCAGCTTGGAGGGGCAGGGATGGCCTAGCGGGATGGGGGAGACCCAGTACTTC
>TRBJ2-7|TRBD1|NA|TRBV28|14
CASRRGQAGYEQYF
TGTGCCAGCAGACGTGGACAGGCGGGCTACGAGCAGTACTTC
>TRBJ1-2|NA|NA|TRBV15|14
CATRGDAWGGGYTF
TGTGCCACCAGGGGGGACGCCTGGGGAGGTGGCTACACCTTC
>TRBJ2-3|TRBD1|NA|TRBV28|15
CASRGTGGKADTQYF
TGTGCCAGCAGGGGGACAGGGGGTAAAGCAGATACGCAGTATTTT
>TRBJ2-1|TRBD2|NA|TRBV28|15
CASAATSGRVGGQFF
TGTGCCAGCGCCGCGACTAGCGGACGGGTTGGAGGGCAGTTCTTC
>TRBJ2-6|NA|NA|TRBV7-3|14
CASSSNSGANVLTF
TGTGCCAGCAGCTCCAACTCTGGGGCCAACGTCCTGACTTTC
>TRBJ1-1|NA|NA|TRBV19|12
CASNTYLSEAFF
TGTGCCAGTAACACATACCTCTCTGAAGCTTTCTTT
>TRBJ1-1|TRBD1|few|TRBV7-2|16
CASSLTPGTGGTEAFF
TGTGCCAGCAGCTTAACACCCGGGACAGGGGGCACTGAAGCTTTCTTT
>TRBJ1-2|NA|few|TRBV7-9|14
CASSAGQSFYGYTF
TGTGCCAGCAGCGCAGGACAGTCATTCTATGGCTACACCTTC
>TRBJ1-1|NA|NA|TRBV4-3|15
CASSQDQGFGTEAFF
TGCGCCAGCAGCCAAGATCAGGGGTTCGGAACTGAAGCTTTCTTT
>TRBJ2-3|NA|NA|TRBV5-1|15
CASSLAPRSTDTQYF
TGCGCCAGCAGCTTGGCCCCCCGGAGCACAGATACGCAGTATTTT
>TRBJ1-2|NA|NA|TRBV11-2|15
CASSSRTLRHYGYTF
TGTGCCAGCAGCTCCCGGACTCTCAGGCACTATGGCTACACCTTC